Shown below are 18 T cell receptor beta chains from a single sample sequenced in a study of blood T cell repertoires in COVID-19. Sequencing was performed with immunoSEQ multiplex PCR; in TCRdb, only in-frame clones are kept and a portion is missing. Of 200,000 to 300,000 clones listed, 81% are singletons. The sequenced sample was peripheral blood. All receptors come from a woman over 75 with COVID-19, enrolled during active disease.

The chain recombines TRBV6-5 with TRBJ2-5; D is ambiguous. V was shortened by 0 bases and J by 4 bases, with 6 bases between the two germline ends. This CDR3 is built from 13 residues. Germline CDR1 reads MNHEY; CDR2 reads SVGAGI. The CDR3 sequence: CASSYSSGETQYF. CDR3 in DNA: TGTGCCAGCAGTTACTCGTCCGGAGAGACCCAGTACTTC.

The V and J genes are TRBV6-4 and TRBJ1-5; D not certain. The CDR3 contains 13 residues. Trimming stripped 5 bases from V and 4 bases from J, with 9 bases between. The germline gives CDR1 MRHNA, CDR2 SNTAGT. The CDR3 spells CASSTQVNQPQHF. The CDR3 coding sequence is TGTGCCAGCAGTACTCAGGTTAATCAGCCCCAGCATTTT.

The rearrangement joins TRBV18 to TRBJ1-1, with D perhaps TRBD1 (6 bases). V was trimmed by 3 bases and J by 6 bases, leaving 11 bases between them. Germline V CDR1 and CDR2: KGHSH, LQKENI. The CDR3 consists of 13 residues. CDR3 bases: TGTGCCAGCTCACCTAACAGGGAGCCTGAAGCTTTCTTT. It encodes CASSPNREPEAFF.

The chain recombines TRBV27 with TRBJ2-3, with D uncertain. Trimming removed 7 bases from V and 7 bases from J, with 9 bases in between. CDR3 length equals 11 residues. Per the germline V gene, CDR1 is MNHEY and CDR2 is SMNVEV (reference sequence). CDR3 DNA sequence: TGTGCCAGCAACTCGAGGTATACGCAGTATTTT. Encoded protein: CASNSRYTQYF.

The chain couples TRBV7-9 to TRBJ2-1, with 10 bases aligning to TRBD2. V lost 6 bases, J lost 16 bases, and 15 bases stayed unmatched. The CDR3 has 14 amino acids. CDR1 and CDR2 from the germline V gene are SEHNR and FQNEAQ (reference sequence). CDR3 sequence: CASRSTSGSLRSFF. CDR3 DNA sequence: TGTGCCAGCAGGTCGACTAGCGGGTCCCTCAGGTCCTTCTTC.

This clone was observed a few times. The chain links TRBV4-3 to TRBJ2-7; 8 nucleotides line up with TRBD2. Trimming cost V 4 bases and J 5 bases; bases outside gene matches: 7. The germline V gene encodes CDR1 LGHNA and CDR2 YSLEER. The CDR3 sequence is 14 residues long. This chain's CDR3 is CASSLGLAVDEQYF. The CDR3 region has the DNA TGCGCCAGCAGCCTAGGACTAGCAGTCGACGAGCAGTACTTC.

The genes are TRBV7-2 and TRBJ2-7; a possible D gene is TRBD2 (6 bases). V was clipped by 5 bases and J by 4 bases, with 18 bases between them. CDR3 size: 15 residues. Germline CDR1 SGHTA, CDR2 FQGNSA. This chain's CDR3 is CASSRTGALGYEQYF. The CDR3 bases are TGTGCCAGCAGCAGAACGGGAGCCCTGGGATACGAGCAGTACTTC.

This chain links TRBV9 with TRBJ2-7; TRBD2 agrees at 7 bases. The CDR3 covers 15 residues. V shed 4 bases, J shed 4 bases, and the junction held 11 bases outside the gene matches. CDR1 and CDR2 (germline): SGDLS, YYNGEE. CDR3 DNA sequence: TGTGCCAGCAGCCCGGCCCGGGACTACCTATACGAGCAGTACTTC. This codes for CASSPARDYLYEQYF.

The CDR3 DNA follows: TGTGCCAGCAGTTACTCCCCTGATACGCAGTATTTT. The encoded protein is CASSYSPDTQYF. The J gene is TRBJ2-3, the V gene TRBV6-2 or TRBV6-3; D not certain. Germline lookup yields CDR1 MNHEY and CDR2 SVGEGT. V was clipped by 0 bases and J by 6 bases, with 4 bases between them. CDR3 size: 12 residues.

This rearrangement joins TRBV2 to TRBJ2-3, with 7 bases matching TRBD2. Per the germline V gene, CDR1 is SNHLY and CDR2 is FYNNEI. V lost 8 bases, J lost 2 bases, and 7 bases stayed unmatched. CDR3 length equals 14 residues. The CDR3 is CASGGLSDTDTQYF. CDR3 nucleotides: TGTGCCAGCGGGGGACTATCGGACACAGATACGCAGTATTTT.

The gene calls are TRBV7-9 and TRBJ2-3, with TRBD1 matching 9 bases. Germline V CDR1 and CDR2: SEHNR, FQNEAQ (reference sequence). CDR3 length equals 17 residues. J was trimmed by 0 bases and V by 4 bases; bases with no gene match: 8. Here the CDR3 reads CASSSYYRGRSTDTQYF. For the CDR3, the DNA is TGTGCCAGCAGCTCGTACTACAGGGGGCGTAGCACAGATACGCAGTATTTT.

This clone was recorded only once. DNA of the CDR3: TGTGCCAGCAGTTACTCCGGAGCAACTAATGAAAAACTGTTTTTT. It specifies CASSYSGATNEKLFF. The chain couples TRBV6-5 to TRBJ1-4; unclear D gene. CDR1 is MNHEY and CDR2 is SVGAGI in the germline V gene. The CDR3 runs 15 residues. Trimming cost V 0 bases and J 0 bases, with 5 bases left between them.

V and J are TRBV7-3 and TRBJ2-1; D unclear. The CDR3 extends over 13 amino acids. The V end lost 3 bases, the J end lost 0 bases, and 3 bases lay between the germline ends. Looked up from germline, CDR1 is SGHTA and CDR2 is FQGTGA. CDR3 sequence reads: CASSFSSYNEQFF. Written as DNA, the CDR3 is TGTGCCAGCAGCTTTAGCTCCTACAATGAGCAGTTCTTC.

The chain employs TRBV7-9 and TRBJ1-6; D is ambiguous. CDR3 length: 13 residues. Deletions cut 2 bases from V and 7 bases from J, with 6 bases between. CDR1 is SEHNR and CDR2 is FQNEAQ in the germline V gene (reference sequence). The CDR3 DNA follows: TGTGCCAGCAGCTTAAGCTACAATTCACCCCTCCACTTT. It is translated as CASSLSYNSPLHF.

This sequence joins TRBV18 and TRBJ2-5; 10 nucleotides match TRBD1. This CDR3 spans 15 amino acids. CDR1 is KGHSH, CDR2 LQKENI, per germline. Trimming removed 6 bases from V and 4 bases from J; junction bases left unmatched: 8. As DNA, the CDR3 is TGTGCCAGCTCCCCTTCGGGACAGGGGATAGAGACCCAGTACTTC. Encoded protein: CASSPSGQGIETQYF.

This clone was found once. This chain connects TRBV28 to TRBJ2-7; D gene unclear. This CDR3 region has 13 residues. V gave up 7 bases and J gave up 1 base, with 11 bases separating them. Looked up from germline, CDR1 is MDHEN and CDR2 is SYDVKM. CDR3 coding DNA: TGTGCCAGCACCCTGGGCCGGTCCTACGAGCAGTACTTC. It translates to CASTLGRSYEQYF. The variable domain in full, completed from reference TRBV28 and TRBJ2-7, reads DVKVTQSSRYLVKRTGEKVFLECVQDMDHENMFWYRQDPGLGLRLIYFSYDVKMKEKGDIPEGYSVSREKKERFSLILESASTNQTSMYLCASTLGRSYEQYFGPGTRLTVT.

This clone was recorded many times. This chain connects TRBV12-5 to TRBJ1-1; 10 positions match TRBD1. CDR1 LGHNT and CDR2 FRNRAP come from the germline V gene. V lost 2 bases, J lost 5 bases, and 17 bases stayed unmatched. The CDR3 is 19 residues long. CDR3 in DNA: TGTGCTAGTGGTTTGCTTAGTGGACAGGGGGTTTTTACGAGGACTGAAGCTTTCTTT. It specifies CASGLLSGQGVFTRTEAFF.

This clone is a singleton in its sample. The chain recombines TRBV9 with TRBJ2-7; maybe TRBD2 (5 bases). The CDR3 extends over 14 amino acids. Germline-derived CDR1 and CDR2 are SGDLS and YYNGEE. Trimming removed 2 bases from V and 0 bases from J, with 9 bases in between. The CDR3 nucleotides read TGTGCCAGCAGCGTGGGCAGCGGCTCCTACGAGCAGTACTTC. Protein sequence: CASSVGSGSYEQYF.